The source of this T cell receptor beta chain is a study of T cells in Graves' hyperthyroidism and ophthalmopathy. Overall study results and limits: Ophthalmopathy, which appeared later, was predicted by the model a median about 6 months before onset.

This clonotype was picked up a small number of times. Its antigen is unknown. RNA transcripts were the template for amplifying TCR beta CDR3 regions. HTBI primers drove first-round RT-PCR of the TCR CDR3. TCRdb ran MiXCR on the multiplex PCR reads and lists one entry per CDR3 protein. Altogether nearly 750,000 distinct CDR3 sequences are present, 30% to 40% being singletons, with the ten largest covering less than 40%. The source is a woman aged 40 to 50 with Graves' hyperthyroidism. The sequencing sample was made of blood.

DNA of the CDR3: TGTGCCAGCAGCCTAGTGGGTGTGACTATGAGCACTGAAGCTTTCTTT. Protein sequence: CASSLVGVTMSTEAFF. The chain joins TRBV7-3 to TRBJ1-1; no clear D. Germline assignment: CDR1 SGHTA and CDR2 FQGTGA. The CDR3 length is 16 residues. V was shortened by 5 bases and J by 4 bases, with 20 bases between the two germline ends.